What follows describes a single TCR beta chain. The antigen is not known. Treatment noted: roughly 11-day PBMC culture with coronavirus spike peptide pools or control peptides (ViraFEST assay). Following culture for about 9 days, CD4+ T cells were isolated by negative selection. The sample originates from a study of vaccination and CD4 T cells after COVID-19. The wider study: The peptides that stimulated the cells were overlapping spike peptides from SARS-CoV-2, HCoV-NL63, HCoV-OC43 and HCoV-229E.

Germline V gives CDR1 SNHLY, CDR2 FYNNEI. V lost 3 bases and J 7 bases, leaving 13 bases between the germline ends. This CDR3 contains 14 residues. With the Oncomine TCR Beta short-read assay, DNA from cultured CD4+ T cells was sequenced. Genomic DNA extraction was carried out from cultured CD4+ T cells. One entry per CDR3 protein results from TCRdb running MiXCR on the PCR reads. The sample carries 15,000 to 25,000 distinct CDR3 sequences, over 50% recorded once. This TCR derives from a human donor who had recovered from COVID-19. The material sequenced was CD4+ T cells from blood, cultured in vitro. V gene TRBV2 combines with J gene TRBJ1-5; D is perhaps TRBD1 (5 bases). In DNA form, the CDR3 reads TGTGCCAGCAGTGACTGGCAGGGTGGGCAGCCCCAGCATTTT. Translated: CASSDWQGGQPQHF.